This TCR beta chain was recorded in a study of regulatory T cells in long-lasting Graves disease (dated by TCRdb to the early 2020s). In the study overall: Antithyroid drugs had been taken for less than 3 months by newly diagnosed Graves' disease patients. Persistent Graves' disease patients were compared with newly diagnosed Graves' disease patients by peripheral blood TCR sequencing and RNA sequencing. The study took place in China and was registered as a clinical trial. TCR sequencing covered around 13 persistent and roughly 20 newly diagnosed Graves' disease patients, about 35 samples in total. Points the paper makes about the study in general: Compared with newly diagnosed patients, persistent Graves' disease patients had lower TCR Shannon entropy and fewer highly expanded clones, which suggests clonal expansion. Persistent disease showed preferential use of TRBV28, TRBJ1-2 and TRBJ2-5, whereas newly diagnosed disease favored TRBV20-1 and TRBJ2-1. The authors noted that the small sample size was a limitation that may lower accuracy. Only peripheral blood was studied, because thyroid tissue, the primary lesion, was inaccessible. Persistent patients shared more public clonotypes among themselves (roughly 2,700) than newly diagnosed patients did (about 1,000). Only the TCR beta chain was sequenced and analyzed.

The library was built by means of multiplex PCR. TCRdb shows the sequencer as Illumina HiSeq 4000. To build TCR beta libraries, CDR3 regions were amplified by Arm-PCR using iRepertoire HTBI primers. Before sequencing, the PCR products went through gel purification. Concerning the study's data processing: Gene usage analysis of CDR3 amino acid clonotypes used the 62 TRBV and fewer than 15 TRBJ segments found across samples. COPE and FqMerger were used to merge filtered high-quality paired reads into contigs. Contigs were aligned with BLAST to IMGT TRBV, TRBD and TRBJ reference genes, and CDR3 was defined per IMGT. Clonotypes above 0.1% frequency were classified as highly expanded clones. Repertoire diversity was measured by Shannon entropy, and V-J evenness by the Gini coefficient. A clonotype was considered public if more than one individual shared it. The raw public data were reprocessed by TCRdb itself: fastp quality trimming at Q25, MiXCR clonotype calling, in-frame beta chains only. Every CDR3 protein is listed once, alongside the most common genes and DNA of its rows. It is TCRdb's table, rather than the study itself, that gives the V and J calls and clone size. The sample has 450,000 to 600,000 distinct CDR3 sequences on record, roughly 15% of them singletons. The top ten constitute less than 15% of the sample.

The label giving this sample's time point can be read as: newly diagnosed GD, antithyroid drugs for less than 3 months. RNA was extracted from PBMCs in TRIzol for both TCR sequencing and RNA sequencing. The diagnosis of Graves' disease was made according to American Thyroid Association guidelines. The patients came from an endocrinology department in Xi'an, China. Each patient gave approximately 10 milliliters of peripheral blood, collected in an EDTA anticoagulant tube. Ficoll Paque Plus density gradient separation was used to isolate PBMCs, and no further T cell sorting was performed. An Agilent 2100 Bioanalyzer and agarose gel were used to assess RNA quality, and a NanoDrop 2000 was used to measure RNA concentration. In its sample, this clonotype was seen many times. The target of this receptor is not known. No clone much larger than this one lies a single base away; base qualities are absent. V has 4 bases trimmed and J has 2 bases trimmed; junction bases matching no gene number 9. The CDR1 and CDR2 encoded by the germline V gene are MDHEN and SYDVKM. The CDR3 holds 16 amino acids from the cysteine to the phenylalanine. CDR3 DNA only is kept here, 48 bases in frame from base 1.

This sample was also put to use in a study of T cells in Graves' hyperthyroidism and ophthalmopathy. The second study's authors report: A patient counted as having stable Graves' hyperthyroidism if no progression to ophthalmopathy occurred over 18 months of follow-up. The hyperthyroidism patients were between 18 and 65 years old and newly diagnosed, with a disease duration of less than 2 months. The study excluded patients with uncontrolled infections, other autoimmune diseases, pregnancy or lactation. Diagnoses were based on clinical symptoms, serum thyroxine and TRAb, thyroid ultrasound and orbital computed tomography. The first round of RT-PCR for the TCR CDR3 was performed with the HTBI primer set and the Qiagen OneStep RT-PCR kit. Most expanded thyroid clonotypes (frequency above 0.001) were also detected in blood, suggesting blood repertoires may reflect thyroid immune responses. A model built on a 13 V-J signature distinguished ophthalmopathy from stable hyperthyroidism, reaching 87.88% sensitivity and around 81% specificity in cross-validation and 80%/75% in testing. In validation, the model predicted progression to ophthalmopathy a median of roughly six months before onset, with roughly 70% sensitivity and roughly 73% specificity. TCR V-J signatures able to tell the groups apart were searched for in a discovery cohort of 95 to 100 patients, of whom 40 to 45 had Graves' ophthalmopathy and 57 had stable Graves' hyperthyroidism. Prospective prediction of ophthalmopathy was tested in an independent validation cohort consisting of 18 to 20 hyperthyroidism patients and some 17 patients who later progressed to ophthalmopathy. The 95 to 100 discovery patients were randomly divided into training and test sets at a 7:3 ratio. The study also compared thyroid tissue and blood T-cell repertoires from a handful of Graves' hyperthyroidism patients. Once sampling was done, hyperthyroidism patients were given methimazole at a starting dose of 30 mg daily, whereas ophthalmopathy patients were given high-dose intravenous methylprednisolone. Libraries were constructed in a second round of multiplex PCR, after which size selection and purification were carried out. The libraries were sequenced on an Illumina HiSeq2000 using paired-end 100 bp reads. SOAPnuke was used to process the raw data, removing reads that contained adapters or uncalled bases, had a mean Phred below 15, or lacked an exact match to the constant primer or identifier. High-quality paired reads were merged with COPE v1.2.5, and unique nucleotide sequences were defined as clonotypes. Clonotypes were aligned to IMGT TRBV, TRBD and TRBJ reference segments using MiTCR v1.1. Only V-J combinations with frequency above 0.0001, covering roughly 99% of repertoires, were analysed. A TCS score was defined as the ratio of F50 (clonal expansion) to E x V (chaos), with BLOSUM62-based TCRdist applied between CDR3 peptides within each V-J. Welch's t-statistics and random forest reduced 500 to 550 V-J features to under 15, which were used in a naive Bayes classifier (R e1071). Sample size was not statistically predetermined, and investigators were not blinded to group allocation. The paper describes TCR Vbeta CDR3 sequencing of 135 peripheral blood samples, made up of 43 ophthalmopathy patients, 70 to 75 hyperthyroidism patients and approximately 17 progressor patients.

Sequencing was performed on peripheral blood mononuclear cells (PBMCs), taken at new diagnosis, from a patient treated with antithyroid drugs. The sequence was collected from a man in his forties with Graves disease. Donor details come from another sample of the same person, matched by shared clones. The V and J genes are TRBV28 and TRBJ2-5; 8 central nucleotides agree with TRBD2. The nucleotides read TGTGCCAGCAGTTCCCCCGGGACTAGTTTACAAGAGACCCAGTACTTC. It encodes CASSSPGTSLQETQYF.